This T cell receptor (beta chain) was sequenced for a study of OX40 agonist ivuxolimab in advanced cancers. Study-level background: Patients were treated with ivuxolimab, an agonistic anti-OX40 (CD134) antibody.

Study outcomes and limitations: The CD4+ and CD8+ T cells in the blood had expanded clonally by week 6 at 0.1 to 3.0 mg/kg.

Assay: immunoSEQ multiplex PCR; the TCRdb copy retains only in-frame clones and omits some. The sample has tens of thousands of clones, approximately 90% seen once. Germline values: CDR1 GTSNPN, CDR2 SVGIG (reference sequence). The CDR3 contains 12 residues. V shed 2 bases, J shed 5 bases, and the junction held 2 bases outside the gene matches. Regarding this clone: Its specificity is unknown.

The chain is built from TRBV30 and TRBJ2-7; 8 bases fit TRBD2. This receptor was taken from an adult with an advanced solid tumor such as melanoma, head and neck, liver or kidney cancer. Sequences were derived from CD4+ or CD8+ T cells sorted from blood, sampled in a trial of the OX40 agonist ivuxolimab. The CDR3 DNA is TGTGCCTGGAGTTCGGGGGGGGACGAGCAGTACTTC. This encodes CAWSSGGDEQYF.